The sample holds one count of the clone carrying this T cell receptor (beta chain). Its specificity is not known. This sample is drawn from a study of type 1 regulatory T cells. On the study more broadly: This in vitro CD4 product, T-allo10, is enriched for Tr1 cells and alloantigen-specific.

This CDR3 has 13 residues. After removal of 3 bases from V and 6 bases from J, the junction contained 3 bases not matched to a gene. Germline-derived CDR1 and CDR2 are LNHDA and SQIVND (reference sequence). General study points: Compared with non-type 1 regulatory T cells, type 1 regulatory T cells showed a more restricted TCR repertoire.

TCRdb recomputed calls from the reads with MiXCR, one row per CDR3 protein. Of 40,000 to 50,000 distinct CDR3 sequences listed, 9% to 15% are singletons. The sequenced material came from cultured non-Tr1 T cells, either the whole culture or a sorted T cell fraction (not recorded which). This sequence joins TRBV19 and TRBJ2-5; 8 bases match TRBD1. The source of this sequence is a human donor in good health. CDR3 sequence (DNA): TGTGCCAGTAGTATCGGACAGGGAAAGACCCAGTACTTC. Translation gives CASSIGQGKTQYF.